This T cell receptor beta chain was identified in a study of T cell responses to AZD1222 COVID-19 vaccine. The junction had 5 bases not matched to a gene; V was cut back by 4 bases and J by 2 bases. Germline CDR1 LGHDT, CDR2 YNNKEL (reference sequence). The CDR3 runs to 17 residues. Regarding the study as a whole: Targeting of unmutated variant regions was reportedly seen in nearly half of spike-specific TCRs.

Analysis merged second doses at about 4 or about 12 weeks. On this clone itself: Its antigen is undetermined.

TCRdb's table, derived via immunoSEQ multiplex PCR, lists solely in-frame clones and lacks some. Of roughly 13,000 clones listed, under 90% are singletons. The V and J genes are TRBV3-1 (or the pseudogene TRBV3-2) and TRBJ2-3; 14 positions match TRBD2. Material: peripheral blood, obtained 28 days after the second AZD1222 dose. The source is an adult who received the AZD1222 COVID-19 vaccine. CDR3 sequence (DNA): TGTGCCAGCAGCCGAGGACTAGCGGGGGGAACCACAGATACGCAGTATTTT. Encoded protein: CASSRGLAGGTTDTQYF.